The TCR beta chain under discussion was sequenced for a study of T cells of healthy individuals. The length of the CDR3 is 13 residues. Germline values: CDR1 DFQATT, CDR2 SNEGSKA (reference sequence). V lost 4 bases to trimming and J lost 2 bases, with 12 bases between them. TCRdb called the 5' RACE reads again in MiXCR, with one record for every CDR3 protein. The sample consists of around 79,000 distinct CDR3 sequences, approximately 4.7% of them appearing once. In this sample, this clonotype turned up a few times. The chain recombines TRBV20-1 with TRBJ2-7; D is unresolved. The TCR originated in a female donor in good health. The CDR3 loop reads CSAKGRTTYEQYF. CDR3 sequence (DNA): TGCAGTGCTAAAGGACGAACAACCTACGAGCAGTACTTC.